The following is a T cell receptor beta chain sequence with its context. Germline CDR1 reads SGHNT; CDR2 reads YENEEA. This CDR3 region has 13 residues. This sample was taken from a study of tumor-infiltrating lymphocytes in oesophageal squamous cell carcinoma. TCRdb re-derived calls from the PCR reads in MiXCR, one entry per CDR3 protein. Of some 8,300 distinct CDR3 sequences listed, 55% to 80% are singletons. The TCR was taken from a female donor with esophageal squamous cell carcinoma. The J gene is TRBJ2-5, the V gene TRBV11-3; D may be TRBD2 (5 bases). The J call is in doubt because the DNA end fits TRBJ2-1 better. The sample consisted of esophageal tumor tissue. CDR3 protein: CASSLSGYNEQFF. CDR3 in DNA: TGTGCCAGCAGCTTGAGCGGTTACAATGAGCAGTTCTTC.